These 26 T cell receptor beta chains were sequenced from one sample in a study of CD8 T cells in Susac syndrome. RNA in amounts of roughly 0.45 to 1 ug was reverse transcribed with random hexamers. TCRdb redid the calling of the immunoSEQ multiplex PCR reads with MiXCR, one entry per CDR3 protein. The sample lists around 230,000 distinct CDR3 sequences, 95% occurring once. The sequenced sample consisted of CD4+ T cells from PBMCs. The receptor set was obtained from a human donor with multiple sclerosis.

The rearrangement links TRBV20-1 to TRBJ2-6, with a tentative D call TRBD1 (6 bases). V lost 5 bases and J lost 0, with 14 bases in between. The CDR3 covers 16 residues. In germline, CDR1 is DFQATT, CDR2 SNEGSKA (reference sequence). CDR3 in amino acids: CSALQGAVSGANVLTF. For the CDR3, the DNA is TGCAGTGCTTTACAGGGAGCAGTCTCTGGGGCCAACGTCCTGACTTTC.

The gene calls are TRBV28 and TRBJ2-3, with 9 positions matching TRBD1. The ends lost 4 bases at V and 5 bases at J; junction bases unmatched: 10. The CDR3 spans 16 residues. The germline CDR1 and CDR2 sequences are MDHEN and SYDVKM. The CDR3 sequence is CASSYHRGPAGDTQYF. The DNA of the CDR3 is TGTGCCAGCAGTTATCACAGGGGGCCCGCGGGAGATACGCAGTATTTT.

V and J are TRBV28 and TRBJ2-7; TRBD2 is a possible D gene (5 bases). CDR1 and CDR2 from the germline V gene are MDHEN and SYDVKM. CDR3 length: 12 amino acids. V was clipped by 4 bases and J by 4 bases, with 8 bases between them. For the CDR3, the DNA is TGTGCCAGCAGTTCCCCGGGGTACGAGCAGTACTTC. It encodes CASSSPGYEQYF. The full variable domain, completed using reference TRBV28 and TRBJ2-7, is DVKVTQSSRYLVKRTGEKVFLECVQDMDHENMFWYRQDPGLGLRLIYFSYDVKMKEKGDIPEGYSVSREKKERFSLILESASTNQTSMYLCASSSPGYEQYFGPGTRLTVT.

This rearrangement joins TRBV15 to TRBJ2-1, with TRBD2 matching over 7 bases. This CDR3 is built from 15 residues. Germline lookup yields CDR1 LNHNV and CDR2 YYDKDF (reference sequence). V was clipped by 7 bases and J by 5 bases; unmatched bases: 11. The CDR3 spells CATIRVGGTNNEQFF. CDR3 nucleotide sequence: TGTGCCACCATCCGAGTGGGCGGGACTAACAATGAGCAGTTCTTC.

The rearrangement links TRBV5-6 to TRBJ1-5; a possible D gene is TRBD1 (6 bases). Germline CDR1 reads SGHDT; CDR2 reads YYEEEE. This CDR3 region has 15 residues. Between the trimmed V and J ends, which lost 6 bases and 0 bases, there was a span of 13 bases. CDR3 region: CASTRGAYSNQPQHF. The CDR3 DNA follows: TGTGCCAGCACCCGGGGGGCTTATAGCAATCAGCCCCAGCATTTT.

V is TRBV2 and J is TRBJ1-6, with D possibly matching TRBD1 (6 bases). Deletions cut 2 bases from V and 9 bases from J, with 14 bases between. The CDR3 runs to 15 residues. From germline, CDR1 is SNHLY and CDR2 FYNNEI. CDR3 residues: CASSESGDKSSPLHF. For the CDR3, the DNA is TGTGCCAGCAGTGAAAGTGGGGACAAGAGTTCACCCCTCCACTTT.

The rearrangement uses TRBV18 and TRBJ2-6; D unclear. This CDR3 is 16 amino acids long. Trimming stripped 1 base from V and 4 bases from J, with 11 bases between. Per germline, CDR1 KGHSH and CDR2 LQKENI. The CDR3 DNA reads TGTGCCAGCTCACCACTTTCAGGTGCCGGGGCCAACGTCCTGACTTTC. It is translated as CASSPLSGAGANVLTF.

The chain is built from TRBV3-1 and TRBJ2-2; 9 nucleotides align to TRBD2. CDR1 and CDR2 (germline): LGHDT, YNNKEL (reference sequence). The CDR3 totals 17 residues. The junction had 11 bases not matched to a gene; V was cut back by 3 bases and J by 6 bases. This CDR3 reads CASSQSSGRTGAGELFF. In DNA form, the CDR3 reads TGTGCCAGCAGCCAGAGTAGCGGGAGAACGGGTGCCGGGGAGCTGTTTTTT.

The rearrangement joins TRBV12-3 or TRBV12-4 to TRBJ1-5, with no clear D. This CDR3 is 12 amino acids long. V lost 8 bases to trimming and J lost 5 bases, with 10 bases between them. The CDR3 DNA is TGTGCCAGCGGTACCAGCGATCAGCCCCAGCATTTT. This encodes CASGTSDQPQHF.

This chain joins TRBV29-1 and TRBJ2-7; D is ambiguous. Looked up from germline, CDR1 is SQVTM and CDR2 is ANQGSEA. The CDR3 is made up of 13 amino acids. Deletions cut 5 bases from V and 7 bases from J, with 18 bases between. In DNA form, the CDR3 reads TGCAGCGTTAGACGGTTCGACTGGCAGGAGCAGTACTTC. This translates into CSVRRFDWQEQYF.

This clonotype has a handful of counts. The chain couples TRBV11-3 to TRBJ2-5; 14 bases align to TRBD2. Trimming took 4 bases from V and 5 from J; bases not matched to a gene: 6. Germline V gene sequence: CDR1 SGHNT, CDR2 YENEEA. The CDR3 length is 16 residues. The CDR3 is CASSSGLAGGWETQYF. Here the CDR3 DNA reads TGTGCCAGCAGCTCTGGACTAGCGGGAGGCTGGGAGACCCAGTACTTC.

CDR3 sequence: CASSFRPGTGNNEQFF. In DNA, the CDR3 is TGTGCCAGCAGCTTCCGTCCCGGGACAGGGAACAATGAGCAGTTCTTC. The V gene is TRBV13, the J gene TRBJ2-1; 9 bases agree with TRBD1. The germline V gene encodes CDR1 PRHDT and CDR2 FYEKMQ (reference sequence). CDR3 length equals 16 residues. With V trimmed by 3 bases and J by 5 bases, 8 bases remained unmatched.

This chain uses TRBV28 with TRBJ2-7; D may correspond to TRBD1 or TRBD2 (5 bases each). Trimming shortened V by 7 bases and J by 0 bases, and 19 bases separated the two germline ends. CDR3 length: 16 amino acids. CDR1 and CDR2 (germline): MDHEN, SYDVKM. The CDR3 reads CASIPRGAGTSYEQYF. CDR3 bases: TGTGCCAGCATCCCCCGTGGGGCAGGGACCTCCTACGAGCAGTACTTC.

This sequence joins TRBV28 and TRBJ1-1; D is unresolved. CDR1 and CDR2 (germline): MDHEN, SYDVKM. V was clipped by 3 bases and J by 3 bases, with 2 bases between them. The CDR3 consists of 11 residues. The CDR3 region has the DNA TGTGCCAGCAGTTTTTACACTGAAGCTTTCTTT. Translation: CASSFYTEAFF.

The chain combines TRBV7-9 with TRBJ2-1; 7 positions agree with TRBD2. The germline CDR1 and CDR2 sequences are SEHNR and FQNEAQ (reference sequence). This CDR3 is built from 16 residues. The junction had 5 bases not matched to a gene; V was cut back by 2 bases and J by 1 base. The CDR3 loop is CASSLRGRESYNEQFF. The CDR3 nucleotides are TGTGCCAGCAGCTTACGGGGGAGGGAATCCTACAATGAGCAGTTCTTC.

V and J are TRBV20-1 and TRBJ2-1, with a weak D call TRBD2 (7 bases). V was pared by 0 bases and J by 9 bases, with 21 bases between. The CDR3 totals 16 residues. Germline CDR1 DFQATT, CDR2 SNEGSKA (reference sequence). The CDR3 coding sequence is TGCAGTGCTAGAGATCCCGGCCCCGAGGGAGGGGGTGAGCAGTTCTTC. Its protein product is CSARDPGPEGGGEQFF.

The chain carries TRBV29-1 and TRBJ1-2; D perhaps matches TRBD1 (5 bases). CDR1 and CDR2 from the germline V gene are SQVTM and ANQGSEA. The CDR3 runs to 14 residues. Trimming took off 7 bases at V and 3 bases at J, with 18 bases between the two ends. The CDR3 region has the DNA TGCAGCGCGAGCCGGGGACGTGCGGACTATGGCTACACCTTC. Its protein is CSASRGRADYGYTF.

The chain couples TRBV28 to TRBJ2-3; D call uncertain. The CDR3 sequence is 14 residues long. V was cut by 1 base and J by 7 bases, with 12 bases left in between. The germline gives CDR1 MDHEN, CDR2 SYDVKM. CDR3 sequence reads: CASSLLQHDYTQYF. The CDR3 region has the DNA TGTGCCAGCAGTTTATTACAGCACGACTATACGCAGTATTTT. Full variable domain (remainder filled in from reference TRBV28 and TRBJ2-3): DVKVTQSSRYLVKRTGEKVFLECVQDMDHENMFWYRQDPGLGLRLIYFSYDVKMKEKGDIPEGYSVSREKKERFSLILESASTNQTSMYLCASSLLQHDYTQYFGPGTRLTVL.

The chain is built from TRBV15 and TRBJ2-7; D may match TRBD1 or TRBD2 (7 bases each). CDR1 is LNHNV, CDR2 YYDKDF, per germline (reference sequence). Trimming removed 1 base at V and 6 bases at J, with 13 bases between. This CDR3 is 14 amino acids long. The CDR3 region is CATSRGEGAAEQYF. DNA for the CDR3: TGTGCCACCAGCAGAGGGGAGGGGGCGGCCGAGCAGTACTTC.

V gene TRBV18 combines with J gene TRBJ2-7; no clear D gene. CDR3 size: 14 residues. The V gene lost 3 bases and the J gene lost 2 bases, with 11 bases spanning the gap. The germline V gene encodes CDR1 KGHSH and CDR2 LQKENI. CDR3 in amino acids: CASSPLSATYEQYF. The CDR3 DNA follows: TGTGCCAGCTCACCGCTTTCAGCTACCTACGAGCAGTACTTC.

J is TRBJ1-1 and V is TRBV6-6, with a tentative D call TRBD1 (5 bases). This CDR3 comprises 16 residues. Germline V gene sequence: CDR1 MNHNY, CDR2 SVGAGI (reference sequence). Trimming removed 0 bases from V and 6 bases from J, with 17 bases in between. CDR3 residues: CASSYSSQGRHAEAFF. As DNA, the CDR3 is TGTGCCAGCAGTTACTCGAGCCAGGGACGACACGCTGAAGCTTTCTTT.

This clonotype has more than one count but fewer than ten. V and J are TRBV12-3 or TRBV12-4 and TRBJ1-2; tentatively, D is TRBD1 (5 bases). The germline V and J ends were trimmed by 4 bases and 8 bases, with 11 bases remaining between them. The CDR3 is 12 residues long. The CDR3 DNA reads as TGTGCCAGCAGTTCCACAGGCGGCGGCTACACCTTC. It is translated as CASSSTGGGYTF.

The chain carries TRBV4-2 and TRBJ2-3, with 8 bases lining up with TRBD2. The CDR3 loop spans 12 amino acids. Trimming removed 0 bases from V and 14 bases from J; junction bases left unmatched: 4. CDR1 is LGHNA, CDR2 YNFKEQ, per germline. The CDR3 DNA is TGTGCCAGCAGCCAAGAAGGGACTAGGCTGTATTTT. Protein sequence: CASSQEGTRLYF.

The V gene is TRBV29-1, the J gene TRBJ2-1; D not certain. The CDR3 is 11 residues long. CDR1 is SQVTM and CDR2 is ANQGSEA in the germline V gene. The CDR3 DNA reads TGCAGTTCGCCAGGACCCAATGAGCAGTTCTTC. This encodes CSSPGPNEQFF.

J is TRBJ2-5 and V is TRBV15, with 7 bases identical to TRBD2. Looked up from germline, CDR1 is LNHNV and CDR2 is YYDKDF (reference sequence). The CDR3 is 14 amino acids. The V and J ends lost 5 bases and 0 bases, in that order; junction bases with no gene match: 3. CDR3 nucleotide sequence: TGTGCCACCAGCTCGGGACTAAACCAAGAGACCCAGTACTTC. Protein product: CATSSGLNQETQYF.

The chain joins TRBV30 to TRBJ1-1; tentative D call: TRBD1 (5 bases). The germline gives CDR1 GTSNPN, CDR2 SVGIG (reference sequence). There are 14 residues in the CDR3. V lost 4 bases, J lost 5 bases, and 17 bases lay in between. The CDR3, as DNA: TGTGCCTGGAACTCTCTGGGGCGTGGGACTGAAGCTTTCTTT. This gives the protein CAWNSLGRGTEAFF.